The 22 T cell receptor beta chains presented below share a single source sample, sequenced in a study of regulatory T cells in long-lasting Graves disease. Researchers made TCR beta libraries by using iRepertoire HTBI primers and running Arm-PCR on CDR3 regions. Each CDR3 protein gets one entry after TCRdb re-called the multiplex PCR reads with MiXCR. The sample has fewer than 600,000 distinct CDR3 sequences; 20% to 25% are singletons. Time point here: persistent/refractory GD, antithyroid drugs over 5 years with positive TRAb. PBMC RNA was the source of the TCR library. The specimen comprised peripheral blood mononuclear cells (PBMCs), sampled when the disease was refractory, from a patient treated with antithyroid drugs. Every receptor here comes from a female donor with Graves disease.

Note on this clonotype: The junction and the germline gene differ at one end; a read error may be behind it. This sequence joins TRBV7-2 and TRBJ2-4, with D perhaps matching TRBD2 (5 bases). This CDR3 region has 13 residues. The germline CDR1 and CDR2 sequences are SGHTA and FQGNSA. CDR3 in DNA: TGCGCCAGCAGCTTGGAGGACGGGAACATTCAGTACTTC. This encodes CASSLEDGNIQYF.

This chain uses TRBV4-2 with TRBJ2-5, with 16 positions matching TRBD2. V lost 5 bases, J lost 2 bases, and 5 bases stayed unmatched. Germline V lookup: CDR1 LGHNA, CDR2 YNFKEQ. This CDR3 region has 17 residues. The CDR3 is CASSTPGLAGGQETQYF. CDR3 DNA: TGTGCCAGCAGCACGCCGGGACTAGCGGGGGGGCAAGAGACCCAGTACTTC.

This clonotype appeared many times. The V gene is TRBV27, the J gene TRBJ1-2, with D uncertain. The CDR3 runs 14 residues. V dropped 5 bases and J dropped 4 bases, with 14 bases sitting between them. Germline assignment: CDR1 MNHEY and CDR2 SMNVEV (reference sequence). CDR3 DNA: TGTGCCAGCAGTCTAAGTCCGGCGGGCTATGGCTACACCTTC. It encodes CASSLSPAGYGYTF.

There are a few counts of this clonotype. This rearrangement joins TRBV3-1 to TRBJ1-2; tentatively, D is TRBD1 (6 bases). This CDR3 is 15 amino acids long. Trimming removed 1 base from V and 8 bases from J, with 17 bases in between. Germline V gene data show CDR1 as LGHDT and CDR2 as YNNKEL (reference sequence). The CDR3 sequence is CASSQGSETGQGYTF. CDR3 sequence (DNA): TGTGCCAGCAGCCAAGGGTCGGAAACAGGGCAAGGCTACACCTTC.

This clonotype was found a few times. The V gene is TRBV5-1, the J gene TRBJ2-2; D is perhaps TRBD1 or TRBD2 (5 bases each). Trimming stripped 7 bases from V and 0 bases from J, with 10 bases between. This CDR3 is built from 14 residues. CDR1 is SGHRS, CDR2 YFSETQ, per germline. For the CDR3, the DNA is TGCGCCAGCTTCCGGGGCGCGAACACCGGGGAGCTGTTTTTT. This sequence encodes CASFRGANTGELFF.

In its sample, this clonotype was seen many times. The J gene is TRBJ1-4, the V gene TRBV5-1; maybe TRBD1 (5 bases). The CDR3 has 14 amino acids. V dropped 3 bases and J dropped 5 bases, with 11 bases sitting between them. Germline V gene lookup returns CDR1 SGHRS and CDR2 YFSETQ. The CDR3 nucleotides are TGCGCCAGCAGCTCGGCACAGGAGAATGAAAAACTGTTTTTT. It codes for CASSSAQENEKLFF.

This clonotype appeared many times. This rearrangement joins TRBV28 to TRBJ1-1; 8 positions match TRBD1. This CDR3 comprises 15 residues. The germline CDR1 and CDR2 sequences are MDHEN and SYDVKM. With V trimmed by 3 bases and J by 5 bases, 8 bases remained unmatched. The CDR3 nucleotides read TGTGCCAGCAGTTTCCGATCCCAGGGGGCGACTGAAGCTTTCTTT. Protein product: CASSFRSQGATEAFF.

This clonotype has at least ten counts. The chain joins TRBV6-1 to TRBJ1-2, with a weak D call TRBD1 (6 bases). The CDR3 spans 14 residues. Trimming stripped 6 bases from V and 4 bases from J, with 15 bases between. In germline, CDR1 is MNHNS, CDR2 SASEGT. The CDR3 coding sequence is TGTGCCAGCAGGACAACAGGGAGCTTCTATGGCTACACCTTC. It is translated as CASRTTGSFYGYTF.

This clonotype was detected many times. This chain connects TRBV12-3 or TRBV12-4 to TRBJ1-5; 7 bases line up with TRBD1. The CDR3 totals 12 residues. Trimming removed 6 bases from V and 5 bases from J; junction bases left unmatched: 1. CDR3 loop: CASRTGDQPQHF. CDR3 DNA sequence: TGTGCCAGCAGAACAGGGGATCAGCCCCAGCATTTT.

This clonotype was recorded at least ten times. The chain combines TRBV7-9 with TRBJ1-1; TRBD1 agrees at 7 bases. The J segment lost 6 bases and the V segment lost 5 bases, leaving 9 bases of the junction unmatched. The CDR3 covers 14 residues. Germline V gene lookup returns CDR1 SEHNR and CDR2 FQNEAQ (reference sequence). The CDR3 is CASSLDRVGSEAFF. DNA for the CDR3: TGTGCCAGCAGCCTTGACAGGGTCGGGTCTGAAGCTTTCTTT.

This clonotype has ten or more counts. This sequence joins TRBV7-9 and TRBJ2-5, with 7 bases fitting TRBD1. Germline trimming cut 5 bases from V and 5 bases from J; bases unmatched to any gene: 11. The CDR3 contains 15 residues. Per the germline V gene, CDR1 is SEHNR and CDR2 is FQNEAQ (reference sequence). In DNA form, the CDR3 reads TGTGCCAGCAGCGCGACAGGGATTTTGAAGGAGACCCAGTACTTC. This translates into CASSATGILKETQYF.

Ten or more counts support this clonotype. The CDR3 loop is CASSLYGSEKYSNQPQHF. The CDR3 DNA sequence: TGTGCCAGCAGTCTCTATGGTTCCGAAAAATATAGCAATCAGCCCCAGCATTTT. The rearrangement links TRBV28 to TRBJ1-5; no definite D call. Per the germline V gene, CDR1 is MDHEN and CDR2 is SYDVKM. The germline V and J ends were trimmed by 5 bases and 0 bases, with 20 bases remaining between them. The CDR3 covers 18 residues. Filled out from reference TRBV28 and TRBJ1-5, the complete variable domain reads DVKVTQSSRYLVKRTGEKVFLECVQDMDHENMFWYRQDPGLGLRLIYFSYDVKMKEKGDIPEGYSVSREKKERFSLILESASTNQTSMYLCASSLYGSEKYSNQPQHFGDGTRLSIL.

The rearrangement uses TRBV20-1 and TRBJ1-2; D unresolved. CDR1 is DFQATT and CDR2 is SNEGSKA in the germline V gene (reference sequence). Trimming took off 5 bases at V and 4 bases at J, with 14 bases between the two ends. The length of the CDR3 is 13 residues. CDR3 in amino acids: CSAPVGWGYGYTF. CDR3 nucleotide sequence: TGCAGTGCTCCCGTCGGGTGGGGCTATGGCTACACCTTC.

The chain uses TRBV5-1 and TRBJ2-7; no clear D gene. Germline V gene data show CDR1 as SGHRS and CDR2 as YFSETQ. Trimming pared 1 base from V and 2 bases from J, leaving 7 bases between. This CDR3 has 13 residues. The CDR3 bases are TGCGCCAGCAGCTTGAACAGCCCCTACGAGCAGTACTTC. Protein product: CASSLNSPYEQYF.

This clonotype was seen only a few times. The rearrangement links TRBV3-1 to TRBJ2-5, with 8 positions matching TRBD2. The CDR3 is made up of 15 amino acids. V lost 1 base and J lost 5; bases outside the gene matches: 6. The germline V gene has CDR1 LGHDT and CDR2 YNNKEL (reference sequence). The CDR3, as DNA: TGTGCCAGCAGCCAAGTCGGGACTAGTGAGGAGACCCAGTACTTC. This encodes CASSQVGTSEETQYF.

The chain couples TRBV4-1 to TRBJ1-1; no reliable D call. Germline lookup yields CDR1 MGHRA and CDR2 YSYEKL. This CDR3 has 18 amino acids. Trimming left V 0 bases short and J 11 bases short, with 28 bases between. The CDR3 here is CASSQDRWIGQSQISAFF. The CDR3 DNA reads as TGCGCCAGCAGCCAAGATAGGTGGATAGGGCAGAGTCAGATCTCTGCTTTCTTT.

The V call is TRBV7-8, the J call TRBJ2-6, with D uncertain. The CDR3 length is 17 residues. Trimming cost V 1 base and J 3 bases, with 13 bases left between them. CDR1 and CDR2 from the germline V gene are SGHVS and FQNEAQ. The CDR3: CASSLVTAVFGANVLTF. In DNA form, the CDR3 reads TGTGCCAGCAGCTTAGTTACGGCGGTCTTTGGGGCCAACGTCCTGACTTTC. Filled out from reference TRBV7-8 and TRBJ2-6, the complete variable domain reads GAGVSQSPRYKVAKRGQDVALRCDPISGHVSLFWYQQALGQGPEFLTYFQNEAQLDKSGLPSDRFFAERPEGSVSTLKIQRTQQEDSAVYLCASSLVTAVFGANVLTFGAGSRLTVL.

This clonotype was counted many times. The CDR3 nucleotides are TGTGCCAGTAGTCTGCATGGGGGGCGAGGCCCGGAAGCTTTCTTT. Translation: CASSLHGGRGPEAFF. V gene TRBV19 combines with J gene TRBJ1-1; tentative D call: TRBD1 (6 bases). The germline V gene encodes CDR1 LNHDA and CDR2 SQIVND (reference sequence). The CDR3 has 15 amino acids. V lost 5 bases and J lost 8, with 21 bases in between.

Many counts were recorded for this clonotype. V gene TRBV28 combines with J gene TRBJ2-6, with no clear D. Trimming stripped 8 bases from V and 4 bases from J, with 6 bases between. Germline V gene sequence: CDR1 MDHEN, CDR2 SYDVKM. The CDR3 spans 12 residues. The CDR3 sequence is CASPWGANVLTF. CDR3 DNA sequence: TGTGCCAGCCCATGGGGGGCCAACGTCCTGACTTTC.

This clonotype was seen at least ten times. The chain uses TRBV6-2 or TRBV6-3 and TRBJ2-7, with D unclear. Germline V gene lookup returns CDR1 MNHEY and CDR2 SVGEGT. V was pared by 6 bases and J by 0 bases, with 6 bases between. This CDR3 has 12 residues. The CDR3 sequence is CASSVSSYEQYF. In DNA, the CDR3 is TGTGCCAGCAGCGTCAGCTCCTACGAGCAGTACTTC.

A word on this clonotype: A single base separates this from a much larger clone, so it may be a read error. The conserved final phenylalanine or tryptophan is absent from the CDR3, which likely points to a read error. This chain's CDR3 is CASSSRQELTEAFL. The CDR3 DNA sequence: TGTGCCAGCAGTTCCAGACAGGAGCTCACTGAAGCTTTCCTT. The chain carries TRBV6-5 and TRBJ1-1; D is perhaps TRBD1 (6 bases). The CDR3 loop spans 14 amino acids. Germline CDR1 and CDR2: MNHEY and SVGAGI. Deletions cut 4 bases from V and 4 bases from J, with 13 bases between.

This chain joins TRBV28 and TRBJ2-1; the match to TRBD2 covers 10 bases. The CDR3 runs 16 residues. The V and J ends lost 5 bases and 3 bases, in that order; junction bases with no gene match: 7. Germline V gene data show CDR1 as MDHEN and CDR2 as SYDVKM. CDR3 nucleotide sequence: TGTGCCAGCAGTCCAGCGGGAGGGATGTTCTACAATGAGCAGTTCTTC. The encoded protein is CASSPAGGMFYNEQFF.